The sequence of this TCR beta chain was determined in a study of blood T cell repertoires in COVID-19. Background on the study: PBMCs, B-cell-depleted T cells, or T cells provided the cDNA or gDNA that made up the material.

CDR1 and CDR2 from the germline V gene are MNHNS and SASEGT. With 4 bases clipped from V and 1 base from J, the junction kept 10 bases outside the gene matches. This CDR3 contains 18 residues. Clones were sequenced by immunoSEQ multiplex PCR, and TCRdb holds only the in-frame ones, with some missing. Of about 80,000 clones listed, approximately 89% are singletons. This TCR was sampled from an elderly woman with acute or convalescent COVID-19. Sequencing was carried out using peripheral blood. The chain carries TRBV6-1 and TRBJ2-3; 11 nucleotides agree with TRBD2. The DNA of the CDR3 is TGTGCCAGCAGTGTTTCTAGCGGGGGGCCTAGAGGCACAGATACGCAGTATTTT. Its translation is CASSVSSGGPRGTDTQYF.